This T cell receptor beta chain was sequenced for a study of cytomegalovirus exposure and HLA in healthy donors. In its sample, this clone was seen a few times. What it binds is not known. Trimming left V 5 bases short and J 8 bases short, with 15 bases between. Per germline, CDR1 SGHTA and CDR2 FQGNSA. CDR3 length equals 13 residues. This PCR relied on a set of 60 Vbeta primers and 13 Jbeta primers. Only in-frame clones appear in the TCRdb table, and some are missing; sequencing was by immunoSEQ multiplex PCR. The sample lists about 190,000 clones, 10% to 15% seen once, with less than 8.5% in the top ten. Study-level points and caveats: It is likely that the observed cluster of highly shared sequence variants was a sequencing artifact.

The chain links TRBV7-2 to TRBJ1-2, with D perhaps matching TRBD1 (6 bases). Sequencing was done on a sample of PBMCs. The clonotype comes from a man in his fifties in good health and CMV-seropositive. The DNA for the CDR3 is TGTGCCAGCAGCCCCCTACAGGGAGTCGGCTACACCTTC. Residues: CASSPLQGVGYTF.